This TCR beta chain was observed in a study of Ad26.COV2.S vaccination and SARS-CoV-2 variants. Sample treatment: 15 to 20 received Ad26.COV2.S at low or high dose, single or two shots; five or six received placebo; per-sample allocation not given. Sampling happened 63 days after the first vaccine or placebo injection. In Boston, the donor was an adult between 18-55 years of age. The CDR3 has 15 residues. From germline, CDR1 is SQVTM and CDR2 ANQGSEA. The V segment lost 4 bases and the J segment 4 bases; nucleotides outside the gene matches: 11. Sequencing used immunoSEQ multiplex PCR; TCRdb keeps in-frame clones, though not all of them. Among 250,000 or so clones listed, approximately 88% were seen once.

The chain recombines TRBV29-1 with TRBJ2-3; 7 positions agree with TRBD2. The source is a person between 18 and 65 years old who received the Ad26.COV2.S COVID-19 vaccine or a placebo. The sample in question was peripheral blood, obtained in a trial of Ad26.COV2.S vaccine versus placebo. The CDR3 reads CSVGQSGTYSDTQYF. DNA of the CDR3: TGCAGCGTTGGTCAGAGCGGGACCTACTCAGATACGCAGTATTTT.